The 20 T cell receptor beta chains presented below share a single source sample, sequenced in a study of T cells expressing NK-cell markers. TCRdb reanalyzed the 5' RACE reads and collapses them to one entry per CDR3 protein, without DNA. The sample features approximately 380,000 distinct CDR3 sequences, with around 5.2% in its top ten. Sequenced input: blood T cells: a sorted CD56 or NKG2C T cell subset, CD4+ or CD8+ T cells, or bulk PBMC T cells (not recorded which). The receptors stem from a man aged 18-75 years in good health.

This chain connects TRBV4-2 to TRBJ2-6; absent DNA, TCRdb's TRBD1 call cannot be checked. The CDR3 contains 17 residues. Germline CDR1 reads LGHNA; CDR2 reads YNFKEQ. CDR3 loop: CASSRDSPSLRANVLTF.

The chain employs TRBV5-4 and TRBJ1-2; checking the TCRdb D call of TRBD1 is not possible without DNA. Germline V gives CDR1 SGHNT, CDR2 YYREEE (reference sequence). The CDR3 has 15 residues. The CDR3 loop is CASHPPFRAGYGYTF.

The chain links TRBV7-9 to TRBJ1-1; TCRdb picks TRBD1, but there is no DNA to check that call. The CDR3 totals 11 residues. The V gene's germline CDR1 is SEHNR and CDR2 FQNEAQ (reference sequence). The CDR3 protein is CASSRTVEAFF.

The CDR3 region is CAWRGRSIYNEQFF. The V gene is TRBV30, the J gene TRBJ2-1. There are 14 residues in the CDR3. From germline, CDR1 is GTSNPN and CDR2 SVGIG (reference sequence).

The gene calls are TRBV20-1 and TRBJ2-3; TCRdb outputs TRBD1, but without DNA this stays unchecked. This CDR3 has 14 residues. Germline CDR1 reads DFQATT; CDR2 reads SNEGSKA (reference sequence). The CDR3 sequence: CSARWGGVTDTQYF.

This chain links TRBV5-1 with TRBJ2-7; checking the TCRdb D call of TRBD1 is not possible without DNA. Germline V gene data show CDR1 as SGHRS and CDR2 as YFSETQ. The CDR3 is 17 amino acids. The CDR3 sequence: CASSLAVFRDRPYEQYF.

V and J are TRBV28 and TRBJ1-4; TCRdb lists TRBD1, though no DNA is available to test this call. CDR1 is MDHEN, CDR2 SYDVKM, per germline. CDR3 length: 14 residues. CDR3 residues: CASSLQGVNEKLFF.

The CDR3 here is CASSFGETQYF. This chain joins TRBV12-3 or TRBV12-4 and TRBJ2-5. This CDR3 region has 11 residues.

This chain links TRBV12-3 or TRBV12-4 with TRBJ1-4; TCRdb picks TRBD1, but there is no DNA to check that call. This CDR3 comprises 15 residues. CDR3 sequence reads: CASSFRTGKGEKLFF.

This chain uses TRBV6-1 with TRBJ2-6; TCRdb gives TRBD1 as the D gene, but with no DNA this cannot be confirmed. CDR3 length: 16 residues. CDR1 MNHNS and CDR2 SASEGT come from the germline V gene. CDR3 sequence: CASSQDRPEGANVLTF.

This sequence joins TRBV30 and TRBJ2-1. Germline V gene lookup returns CDR1 GTSNPN and CDR2 SVGIG (reference sequence). The CDR3 consists of 14 residues. The CDR3 is CAWVQKPAYNEQFF.

This chain links TRBV29-1 with TRBJ1-2. Germline V lookup: CDR1 SQVTM, CDR2 ANQGSEA. The CDR3 extends over 14 amino acids. This CDR3 is CSVEVPEANYGYTF.

This rearrangement joins TRBV12-3 or TRBV12-4 to TRBJ1-2. The CDR3 sequence is 12 residues long. The CDR3 region is CASSEGFDGYTF.

J is TRBJ2-1 and V is TRBV11-2; TCRdb indicates TRBD1, and absent DNA this call remains unverified. Germline lookup yields CDR1 SGHAT and CDR2 FQNNGV. CDR3 length: 15 amino acids. This CDR3 is CASSLDPGGRDEQFF.

The rearrangement joins TRBV25-1 to TRBJ1-2. The CDR3 is 11 residues long. Looked up from germline, CDR1 is MGHDK and CDR2 is SYGVNS. CDR3: CASGFLDGYTF.

This rearrangement joins TRBV4-1 to TRBJ2-7; TCRdb proposes TRBD1, but this gene call is untestable without DNA. The germline V gene encodes CDR1 MGHRA and CDR2 YSYEKL. The CDR3 length is 16 residues. This CDR3 reads CASSQLHRDSSYEQYF.

The chain links TRBV9 to TRBJ2-1; TCRdb indicates TRBD2, and absent DNA this call remains unverified. CDR3 length: 18 amino acids. Looked up from germline, CDR1 is SGDLS and CDR2 is YYNGEE. CDR3 amino acids: CASNVEGLAGGRYNEQFF. Combining the CDR3 with reference TRBV9 and TRBJ2-1 gives the whole variable domain DSGVTQTPKHLITATGQRVTLRCSPRSGDLSVYWYQQSLDQGLQFLIQYYNGEERAKGNILERFSAQQFPDLHSELNLSSLELGDSALYFCASNVEGLAGGRYNEQFFGPGTRLTVL.

The CDR3 spells CASSLVSAGANYGYTF. This sequence joins TRBV5-6 and TRBJ1-2. The length of the CDR3 is 16 residues. Germline V gives CDR1 SGHDT, CDR2 YYEEEE.

The CDR3 reads CASSGLGQILYGYTF. The rearrangement uses TRBV2 and TRBJ1-2; TCRdb picks TRBD1, but there is no DNA to check that call. Germline-derived CDR1 and CDR2 are SNHLY and FYNNEI. The CDR3 is 15 amino acids.

The V call is TRBV10-3, the J call TRBJ1-6. Germline loops: CDR1 ENHRY, CDR2 SYGVKD. The CDR3 length is 13 residues. This chain's CDR3 is CATLPRTDSPLHF.